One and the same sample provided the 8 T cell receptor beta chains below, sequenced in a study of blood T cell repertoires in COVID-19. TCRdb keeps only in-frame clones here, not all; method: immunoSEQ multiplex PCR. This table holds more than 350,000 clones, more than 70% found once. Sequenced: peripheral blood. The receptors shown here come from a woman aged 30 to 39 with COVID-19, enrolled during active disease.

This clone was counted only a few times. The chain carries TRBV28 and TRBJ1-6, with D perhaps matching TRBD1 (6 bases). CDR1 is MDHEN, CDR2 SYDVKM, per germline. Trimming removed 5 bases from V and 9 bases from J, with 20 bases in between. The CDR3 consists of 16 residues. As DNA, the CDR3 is TGTGCCAGCAGTCCCCGAGGGGCGGGGGCGGCTTCACCCCTCCACTTT. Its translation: CASSPRGAGAASPLHF.

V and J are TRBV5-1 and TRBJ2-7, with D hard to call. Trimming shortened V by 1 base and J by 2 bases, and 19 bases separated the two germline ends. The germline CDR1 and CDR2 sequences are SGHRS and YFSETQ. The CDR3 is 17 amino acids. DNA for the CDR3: TGCGCCAGCAGCTTGCGCGCCTCTATCGAATCAACCTACGAGCAGTACTTC. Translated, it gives CASSLRASIESTYEQYF.

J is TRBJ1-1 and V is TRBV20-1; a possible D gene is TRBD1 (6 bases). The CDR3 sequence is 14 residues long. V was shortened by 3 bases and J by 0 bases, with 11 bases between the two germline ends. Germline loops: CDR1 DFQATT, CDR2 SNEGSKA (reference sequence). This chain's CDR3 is CSASTTGMNTEAFF. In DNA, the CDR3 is TGCAGTGCTAGTACCACAGGGATGAACACTGAAGCTTTCTTT.

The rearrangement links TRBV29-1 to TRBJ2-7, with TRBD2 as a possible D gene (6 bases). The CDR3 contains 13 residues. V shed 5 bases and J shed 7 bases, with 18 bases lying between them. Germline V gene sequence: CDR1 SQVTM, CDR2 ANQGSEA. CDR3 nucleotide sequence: TGCAGCGTTAACCGGGACTTCTTAGGAGAGCAGTACTTC. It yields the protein CSVNRDFLGEQYF.

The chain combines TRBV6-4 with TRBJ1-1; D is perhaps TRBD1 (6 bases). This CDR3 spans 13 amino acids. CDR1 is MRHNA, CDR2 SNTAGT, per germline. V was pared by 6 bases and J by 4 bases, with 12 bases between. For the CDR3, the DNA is TGTGCCAGCAGGGCAGGGGAGCGCACTGAAGCTTTCTTT. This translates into CASRAGERTEAFF.

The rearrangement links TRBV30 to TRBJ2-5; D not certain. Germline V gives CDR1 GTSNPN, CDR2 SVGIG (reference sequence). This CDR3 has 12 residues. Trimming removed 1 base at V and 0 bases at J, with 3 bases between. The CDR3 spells CAWSAYQETQYF. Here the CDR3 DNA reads TGTGCCTGGAGTGCTTACCAAGAGACCCAGTACTTC.

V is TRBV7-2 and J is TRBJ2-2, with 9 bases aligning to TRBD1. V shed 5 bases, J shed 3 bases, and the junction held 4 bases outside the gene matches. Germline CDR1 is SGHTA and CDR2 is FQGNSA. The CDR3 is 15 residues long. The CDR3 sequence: CASSRDRVDTGELFF. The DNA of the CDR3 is TGTGCCAGCAGCCGGGACAGGGTGGACACCGGGGAGCTGTTTTTT.

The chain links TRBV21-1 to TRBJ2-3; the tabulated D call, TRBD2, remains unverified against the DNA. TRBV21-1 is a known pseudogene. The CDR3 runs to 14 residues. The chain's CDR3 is CASDEGLAGDTQYF. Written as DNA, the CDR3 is TGTGCCAGCGACGAAGGACTAGCGGGAGATACGCAGTATTTT.